This is a list of T cell receptor beta chains from one sample in a study of cytomegalovirus exposure and HLA in healthy donors. Libraries were prepared by immunoSEQ multiplex PCR; TCRdb keeps only in-frame clonotypes and omits some of them. The table records 200,000 to 250,000 clones, roughly 87% of them present only once. Sequenced: PBMCs. These receptors all come from a woman aged 18-29 years in good health and CMV-seropositive. Both conserved end residues are part of each CDR3. The order of the fields is clone size, V gene, J gene, D gene, CDR3 protein, CDR3 DNA. The D gene is left open where the match is weak. Part of the rows lack a size; the others show once, few, many or a class for expanded clones.

NA,TRBV21-1,TRBJ1-2,NA,CASSKGWGANYGYTF,TGTGCCAGCAGCAAAGGATGGGGAGCTAACTATGGCTACACCTTC
once,TRBV6-6,TRBJ2-7,NA,CASSYSRGEQYF,TGTGCCAGCAGTTACTCTCGGGGGGAGCAGTACTTC
once,TRBV5-6,TRBJ2-1,NA,CASSQTKSLGLSYNEQFF,TGTGCCAGCAGCCAAACAAAATCGTTGGGGCTCTCCTACAATGAGCAGTTCTTC
NA,TRBV27,TRBJ2-7,NA,CASSSRQGSSYEQYF,TGTGCCAGCAGTTCGAGGCAGGGGAGCTCCTACGAGCAGTACTTC
NA,TRBV27,TRBJ2-5,NA,CASSLSNGETQYF,TGTGCCAGCAGTTTATCAAACGGAGAGACCCAGTACTTC
NA,TRBV19,TRBJ2-3,NA,CASRVGGPGTDTQYF,TGTGCCAGTAGGGTGGGGGGACCCGGCACAGATACGCAGTATTTT
once,TRBV19,TRBJ1-5,TRBD1,CASSMGQGLARQPQHF,TGTGCCAGTAGTATGGGACAGGGGCTAGCCCGGCAGCCCCAGCATTTT
NA,TRBV18,TRBJ2-3,TRBD1,CASSPGDRVPDTQYF,TGTGCCAGCTCACCGGGCGACAGGGTGCCAGATACGCAGTATTTT
NA,TRBV5-1,TRBJ1-1,NA,CASSLAGFGTEAFF,TGCGCCAGCAGCTTGGCAGGGTTTGGCACTGAAGCTTTCTTT
NA,TRBV4-1,TRBJ2-7,NA,CASSQDLGRSYEQYF,TGCGCCAGCAGCCAAGATCTGGGCAGGTCCTACGAGCAGTACTTC
many,TRBV5-1,TRBJ2-7,TRBD2,CASSLSSTSGSYEQYF,TGCGCCAGCAGCCTATCGTCGACTAGCGGGAGTTACGAGCAGTACTTC
NA,TRBV5-1,TRBJ2-5,TRBD2,CASSPWGGEETQYF,TGCGCCAGCAGCCCGTGGGGAGGGGAGGAGACCCAGTACTTC
NA,TRBV2,TRBJ1-1,NA,CASSADRNTEAFF,TGTGCCAGCAGTGCAGACAGAAACACTGAAGCTTTCTTT
few,TRBV6-5,TRBJ2-7,TRBD2,CASKRGHYEQYF,TGTGCCAGTAAGCGGGGCCACTACGAGCAGTACTTC
NA,TRBV27,TRBJ2-3,NA,CASSPLPPDTQYF,TGTGCCAGCAGTCCCCTTCCCCCAGATACGCAGTATTTT
NA,TRBV7-8,TRBJ1-2,NA,CASSPGRGPRGYGYTF,TGTGCCAGCAGCCCGGGGAGGGGCCCTCGGGGCTATGGCTACACCTTC
NA,TRBV7-9,TRBJ1-1,NA,CASSTGKMNTEAFF,TGTGCCAGCAGCACAGGAAAGATGAACACTGAAGCTTTCTTT
few,TRBV7-9,TRBJ2-1,NA,CASSGVGDTYNEQFF,TGTGCCAGCAGCGGGGTCGGGGACACCTACAATGAGCAGTTCTTC
NA,TRBV28,TRBJ1-1,NA,CASSSTVNTEAFF,TGTGCCAGCAGCTCCACAGTGAACACTGAAGCTTTCTTT
NA,TRBV5-1,TRBJ2-5,TRBD2,CASSRLLSGSAQETQYF,TGCGCCAGCAGCCGCCTACTCAGCGGGAGTGCTCAAGAGACCCAGTACTTC
NA,TRBV10-3,TRBJ1-4,NA,CAISETFKKLFF,TGTGCCATCAGTGAGACATTTAAAAAACTGTTTTTT
NA,TRBV11-2,TRBJ2-2,TRBD2,CASSLEASGITGELFF,TGTGCCAGCAGCTTAGAGGCTAGCGGGATCACCGGGGAGCTGTTTTTT
NA,TRBV6-1,TRBJ2-1,NA,CASSGVYRVAYNEQFF,TGTGCCAGCAGTGGGGTCTACAGGGTAGCCTACAATGAGCAGTTCTTC
NA,TRBV6-4,TRBJ2-1,TRBD2,CASSDSASSGSYNEQFF,TGTGCCAGCAGTGACTCGGCCTCTAGCGGGAGTTACAATGAGCAGTTCTTC
few,TRBV19,TRBJ2-7,NA,CASSIRQTYEQYF,TGTGCCAGTAGTATACGACAGACCTACGAGCAGTACTTC
NA,TRBV6-5,TRBJ1-2,TRBD1,CASSSWDRGEEGYTF,TGTGCCAGCAGTTCCTGGGACAGGGGAGAGGAGGGCTACACCTTC
NA,TRBV27,TRBJ2-7,NA,CASSLRGSRGSPYEQYF,TGTGCCAGCAGTTTAAGGGGAAGTAGGGGGAGCCCCTACGAGCAGTACTTC
once,TRBV6-1,TRBJ1-2,NA,CASSPQATQGYTF,TGTGCCAGCAGTCCTCAGGCAACTCAGGGCTACACCTTC
NA,TRBV9,TRBJ2-1,NA,CASSVVSDEQFF,TGTGCCAGCAGCGTAGTTTCCGATGAGCAGTTCTTC
NA,TRBV7-2,TRBJ2-1,TRBD1,CASSQGQGNEQFF,TGTGCCAGCAGCCAGGGACAGGGAAATGAGCAGTTCTTC
NA,TRBV28,TRBJ2-3,NA,CASRRESSGTDTQYF,TGTGCCAGCAGGAGGGAATCTAGCGGCACAGATACGCAGTATTTT
NA,TRBV6-4,TRBJ2-1,NA,CASSDSRYNEQFF,TGTGCCAGCAGTGACTCGAGATACAATGAGCAGTTCTTC
few,TRBV2,TRBJ2-7,NA,CAGRRESYEQYF,TGTGCCGGAAGACGGGAGTCCTACGAGCAGTACTTC
NA,TRBV10-3,TRBJ2-7,NA,CAISEGLSSYEQYF,TGTGCCATCAGCGAGGGACTGAGCTCCTACGAGCAGTACTTC
NA,TRBV19,TRBJ1-1,NA,CASSSPTGWDTEAFF,TGTGCCAGTAGTTCCCCGACTGGGTGGGACACTGAAGCTTTCTTT
once,TRBV5-1,TRBJ2-7,NA,CASSLEQANYEQYF,TGCGCCAGCAGCTTGGAACAGGCCAACTACGAGCAGTACTTC
NA,TRBV5-6,TRBJ2-1,TRBD2,CASSYRLAVYNEQFF,TGTGCCAGCAGCTATAGGCTAGCGGTTTACAATGAGCAGTTCTTC